The clone carrying this T cell receptor beta chain was found a few times. The PCR had 60 Vbeta and 13 Jbeta primers. Using immunoSEQ multiplex PCR, the repertoire was profiled, and TCRdb retains in-frame clones only, with some absent. This table has some 150,000 clones, roughly 79% appearing once. This entry comes from a study of cytomegalovirus exposure and HLA in healthy donors. V was clipped by 0 bases and J by 5 bases, with 17 bases between them. This CDR3 region has 16 residues. The V gene's germline CDR1 is SGHKS and CDR2 YYEKEE (reference sequence). This rearrangement joins TRBV5-5 to TRBJ2-5; D is unresolved. This TCR came from a woman aged 18-35 years in good health and CMV-seropositive. Sequencing was done on a sample of PBMCs. The DNA for the CDR3 is TGTGCCAGCAGCTTGGGAGGTCAAAGAATTGGGGAGACCCAGTACTTC. The encoded protein is CASSLGGQRIGETQYF.